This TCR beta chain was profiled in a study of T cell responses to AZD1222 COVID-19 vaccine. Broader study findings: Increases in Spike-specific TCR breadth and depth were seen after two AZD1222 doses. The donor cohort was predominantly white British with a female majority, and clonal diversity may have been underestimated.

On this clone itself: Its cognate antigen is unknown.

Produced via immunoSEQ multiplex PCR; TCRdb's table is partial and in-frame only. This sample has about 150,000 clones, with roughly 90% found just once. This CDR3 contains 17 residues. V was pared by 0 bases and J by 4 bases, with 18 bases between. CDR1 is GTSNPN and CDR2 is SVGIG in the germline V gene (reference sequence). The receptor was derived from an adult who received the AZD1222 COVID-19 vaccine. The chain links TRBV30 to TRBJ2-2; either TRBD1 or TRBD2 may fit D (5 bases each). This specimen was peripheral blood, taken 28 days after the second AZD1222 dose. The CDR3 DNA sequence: TGTGCCTGGAGTGTACTAGGGGACGACATTCTCACCGGGGAGCTGTTTTTT. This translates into CAWSVLGDDILTGELFF.